This T cell receptor (beta chain) stems from a study of siplizumab effects on memory and regulatory T cells. This clone appeared a few times. Each sample yielded approximately 9 x 10^4 assayed TCR templates. Sequenced by immunoSEQ multiplex PCR; TCRdb stores in-frame clones only, minus some. The sample lists 99,000 or so clones, 93% seen once, with about 0.34% in the top ten. The clonotype comes from a human donor in good health. Material for sequencing was CD4+ T cells sorted from blood.

CDR3 sequence (DNA): TGTGCCAGCAGCTCAATCGAAAGGGGAGGGAACTATGGCTACACCTTC. Its translation: CASSSIERGGNYGYTF. The J gene is TRBJ1-2, the V gene TRBV7-9; possible D gene TRBD1, 5 bases. This CDR3 contains 16 residues. Between the trimmed V and J ends, which lost 4 bases and 2 bases, there was a span of 17 bases. Per the germline V gene, CDR1 is SEHNR and CDR2 is FQNEAQ (reference sequence).